These T cell receptor beta chains were read from a single sample in a study of TIL therapy for anti-PD-1-resistant metastatic lung cancer. TCRdb's copy holds only in-frame clones and misses some; the assay was immunoSEQ multiplex PCR. The table shows approximately 27,000 clones, with 55% to 80% occurring only once. The sample was tumor tissue, taken at baseline. The receptor source for this set is a person aged 25 to 85 with non-small cell lung cancer. Both conserved end residues are part of each CDR3. A D gene is named only where the DNA matches it firmly. Some rows have no size entry. The others give once, few or many, or a class for an expanded clone.

D: TRBD1; V: TRBV11-1; J: TRBJ2-1; size: NA; CDR3: CASSPVGGVIRGNEQFF; DNA: TGTGCCAGCAGCCCGGTAGGGGGCGTTATCAGGGGCAATGAGCAGTTCTTC
D: NA; V: TRBV6-6; J: TRBJ2-2; size: NA; CDR3: CASTKGGNTGELFF; DNA: TGTGCCAGCACCAAAGGTGGCAACACCGGGGAGCTGTTTTTT
D: NA; V: TRBV9; J: TRBJ2-2; size: NA; CDR3: CASSVDLNTGELFF; DNA: TGTGCCAGCAGCGTTGACTTGAACACCGGGGAGCTGTTTTTT
D: NA; V: TRBV20-1; J: TRBJ2-5; size: NA; CDR3: CSANGLGAQYF; DNA: TGCAGTGCTAACGGCCTCGGGGCCCAGTACTTC
D: NA; V: TRBV19; J: TRBJ1-3; size: NA; CDR3: CASSSGRGQSSSGNTIYF; DNA: TGTGCCAGTAGTAGTGGCCGAGGACAGTCGAGCTCTGGAAACACCATATATTTT
D: NA; V: TRBV10-1; J: TRBJ2-5; size: few; CDR3: CASSESLEGQETQYF; DNA: TGCGCCAGCAGTGAGTCGTTGGAGGGTCAAGAGACCCAGTACTTC
D: TRBD1; V: TRBV4-1; J: TRBJ2-7; size: NA; CDR3: CASSQGTGDIYEQYF; DNA: TGCGCCAGCAGCCAAGGGACAGGAGATATCTACGAGCAGTACTTC
D: NA; V: TRBV9; J: TRBJ2-2; size: NA; CDR3: CASSVEPGTGELFF; DNA: TGTGCCAGCAGCGTAGAGCCGGGAACCGGGGAGCTGTTTTTT
D: NA; V: TRBV5-5; J: TRBJ2-7; size: few; CDR3: CASSLQVATYEQYF; DNA: TGTGCCAGCAGCTTGCAGGTAGCAACCTACGAGCAGTACTTC
D: NA; V: TRBV7-6; J: TRBJ1-3; size: medium-sized; CDR3: CASSYRDGSGNTIYF; DNA: TGTGCCAGCAGCTACCGGGACGGCTCTGGAAACACCATATATTTT
D: NA; V: TRBV19; J: TRBJ1-5; size: NA; CDR3: CATSDGDQPQHF; DNA: TGTGCCACGTCGGACGGTGATCAGCCCCAGCATTTT
D: NA; V: TRBV15; J: TRBJ2-3; size: NA; CDR3: CATSREASGTDTQYF; DNA: TGTGCCACCAGCAGAGAGGCTAGCGGCACAGATACGCAGTATTTT
D: NA; V: TRBV19; J: TRBJ1-1; size: NA; CDR3: CASSIGLVNTEAFF; DNA: TGTGCCAGTAGTATCGGACTGGTGAACACTGAAGCTTTCTTT
D: TRBD2; V: TRBV7-2; J: TRBJ2-2; size: few; CDR3: CASSLESGVIGELFF; DNA: TGTGCCAGCAGCTTAGAGAGCGGGGTGATCGGGGAGCTGTTTTTT
D: NA; V: TRBV5-1; J: TRBJ2-5; size: NA; CDR3: CASSLGAQANQETQYF; DNA: TGCGCCAGCAGCTTGGGGGCCCAGGCCAACCAAGAGACCCAGTACTTC
D: NA; V: TRBV18; J: TRBJ2-1; size: NA; CDR3: CASSPKRPYNEQFF; DNA: TGTGCCAGCTCACCAAAGCGGCCCTACAATGAGCAGTTCTTC
D: NA; V: TRBV9; J: TRBJ1-3; size: NA; CDR3: CASSPTTDLPGNTIYF; DNA: TGTGCCAGCAGCCCGACAACAGATTTGCCTGGAAACACCATATATTTT
D: NA; V: TRBV7-2; J: TRBJ2-7; size: once; CDR3: CASSSRIGSYEQYF; DNA: TGTGCCAGCAGTTCTAGGATAGGCTCCTACGAGCAGTACTTC
D: NA; V: TRBV7-9; J: TRBJ2-3; size: NA; CDR3: CASSLVRWDGGQMTDTQYF; DNA: TGTGCCAGCAGCTTAGTAAGGTGGGACGGGGGACAAATGACAGATACGCAGTATTTT
D: TRBD1; V: TRBV4-1; J: TRBJ1-5; size: NA; CDR3: CASSHRDRDQPQHF; DNA: TGCGCCAGCAGCCATCGGGACAGGGACCAGCCCCAGCATTTT
D: NA; V: TRBV5-1; J: TRBJ1-4; size: NA; CDR3: CASSSNLGRTNEKLFF; DNA: TGCGCCAGCAGCTCGAACCTGGGTCGTACTAATGAAAAACTGTTTTTT
D: TRBD2; V: TRBV19; J: TRBJ2-5; size: few; CDR3: CASTVGRGVETQYF; DNA: TGTGCCAGTACGGTGGGGCGGGGGGTAGAGACCCAGTACTTC
D: NA; V: TRBV2; J: TRBJ2-3; size: NA; CDR3: CASSDVTGDTDTQYF; DNA: TGTGCCAGCAGTGATGTGACGGGGGACACAGATACGCAGTATTTT
D: NA; V: TRBV21-1; J: TRBJ2-3; size: NA; CDR3: CASSKGRDTQYF; DNA: TGTGCCAGCAGCAAAGGCAGAGATACGCAGTATTTT
D: TRBD2; V: TRBV5-1; J: TRBJ2-7; size: NA; CDR3: CASSLHPVSGGEYEQYF; DNA: TGCGCCAGCAGCTTGCACCCGGTATCGGGGGGGGAATACGAGCAGTACTTC
D: NA; V: TRBV30; J: TRBJ2-3; size: NA; CDR3: CAWSTGVADTQYF; DNA: TGTGCCTGGAGCACCGGGGTGGCAGATACGCAGTATTTT
D: TRBD2; V: TRBV6-1; J: TRBJ2-3; size: NA; CDR3: CASSGLAGGPRADTQYF; DNA: TGTGCCAGCAGTGGACTAGCGGGGGGGCCTAGGGCAGATACGCAGTATTTT
D: NA; V: TRBV5-4; J: TRBJ1-1; size: NA; CDR3: CASSLGQGRPFF; DNA: TGTGCCAGCAGCTTGGGGCAGGGTCGACCTTTCTTT
D: NA; V: TRBV19; J: TRBJ1-1; size: NA; CDR3: CASSINREIAEAFF; DNA: TGTGCCAGTAGTATTAACAGGGAAATCGCTGAAGCTTTCTTT
D: NA; V: TRBV9; J: TRBJ1-1; size: NA; CDR3: CASSRGRRDRAFF; DNA: TGTGCCAGCAGCCGAGGGAGGAGGGATAGAGCTTTCTTT
D: TRBD2; V: TRBV5-1; J: TRBJ2-3; size: NA; CDR3: CASSLNQRGPTDTQYF; DNA: TGCGCCAGCAGCTTGAATCAGCGGGGGCCCACAGATACGCAGTATTTT
D: TRBD2; V: TRBV4-1; J: TRBJ2-5; size: NA; CDR3: CASSSPGLAGGPNKETQYF; DNA: TGCGCCAGCAGCTCCCCGGGACTAGCGGGGGGCCCGAATAAGGAGACCCAGTACTTC
D: NA; V: TRBV30; J: TRBJ1-1; size: few; CDR3: CAWRSWVGTEAFF; DNA: TGTGCCTGGAGGTCCTGGGTGGGTACTGAAGCTTTCTTT
D: NA; V: TRBV9; J: TRBJ2-5; size: once; CDR3: CASSVEPGDQWETQYF; DNA: TGTGCCAGCAGCGTAGAGCCAGGGGACCAATGGGAGACCCAGTACTTC
D: NA; V: TRBV28; J: TRBJ1-2; size: NA; CDR3: CASSRGSQTYGYTF; DNA: TGTGCCAGCAGCCGGGGGTCGCAAACGTATGGCTACACCTTC
D: NA; V: TRBV7-3; J: TRBJ1-1; size: once; CDR3: CASSLVPPDSVAFF; DNA: TGTGCCAGCAGCTTAGTCCCCCCCGACAGTGTAGCTTTCTTT
D: NA; V: TRBV4-1; J: TRBJ2-7; size: NA; CDR3: CASSPTSDSAYEQYF; DNA: TGCGCCAGCAGCCCAACTTCCGACAGCGCCTACGAGCAGTACTTC
D: TRBD2; V: TRBV5-4; J: TRBJ2-7; size: NA; CDR3: CASSSGLAGGSEQYF; DNA: TGTGCCAGCAGCTCAGGACTAGCGGGGGGCAGCGAGCAGTACTTC
D: NA; V: TRBV2; J: TRBJ1-6; size: NA; CDR3: CASRDTALWGLGPLHF; DNA: TGTGCCAGCAGAGATACGGCCTTATGGGGGTTGGGTCCCCTCCACTTT
D: TRBD1; V: TRBV5-4; J: TRBJ2-7; size: NA; CDR3: CASSPGQQVYEQYF; DNA: TGTGCCAGCAGCCCGGGACAGCAAGTCTACGAGCAGTACTTC
D: NA; V: TRBV27; J: TRBJ2-3; size: NA; CDR3: CASRVVGPHTDTQYF; DNA: TGTGCCAGCAGGGTGGTGGGGCCGCACACAGATACGCAGTATTTT
D: TRBD2; V: TRBV2; J: TRBJ2-7; size: NA; CDR3: CASSEAAAAGGPYYEQYF; DNA: TGTGCCAGCAGTGAAGCAGCGGCAGCGGGGGGCCCCTACTACGAGCAGTACTTC
D: TRBD2; V: TRBV5-1; J: TRBJ2-7; size: NA; CDR3: CASSLGTSGAKSSYEQYF; DNA: TGCGCCAGCAGCTTGGGGACTAGCGGGGCGAAATCATCCTACGAGCAGTACTTC
D: TRBD2; V: TRBV7-3; J: TRBJ2-3; size: NA; CDR3: CASSSLAGGDTQYF; DNA: TGTGCCAGCAGTTCACTAGCGGGGGGAGATACGCAGTATTTT
D: TRBD1; V: TRBV2; J: TRBJ1-6; size: NA; CDR3: CASSGARGNSPLHF; DNA: TGTGCCAGCAGTGGCGCCAGGGGGAATTCACCCCTCCACTTT
D: NA; V: TRBV5-4; J: TRBJ2-1; size: NA; CDR3: CASSQDLRRGSDEQFF; DNA: TGTGCCAGCAGCCAAGATCTTCGGCGGGGTAGTGATGAGCAGTTCTTC
D: NA; V: TRBV2; J: TRBJ1-1; size: NA; CDR3: CASSDFGGTEAFF; DNA: TGTGCCAGCAGTGATTTTGGGGGCACTGAAGCTTTCTTT